This TCR beta chain was observed in a study of T-cell reconstitution after alpha-beta-depleted transplantation in children. General study results and limits: Approximately two months post-transplant, alpha-beta T cells reportedly originated from several hundred expanded graft clones. Among T cells one year after transplant, newly produced cells accounted for most counts and diversity.

On this clonotype: Its antigen is unknown.

Trimming at V came to 6 bases and at J to 0 bases, leaving 11 bases not matched to a gene. The CDR3 has 16 amino acids. Molecular barcoding with unique molecular identifiers was used for the TCRbeta library. TCRdb ran MiXCR on the PCR reads and lists one entry per CDR3 protein. The sample has 98,000 or so distinct CDR3 sequences, less than 25% seen once. This chain uses TRBV12-3 or TRBV12-4 with TRBJ2-7; 7 bases fit TRBD2. Sequencing used PBMCs, obtained before TCRalphabeta/CD19-depleted stem cell transplant. The receptor comes from a boy aged 2 to 9 with acute lymphoblastic leukemia, due to receive a stem cell transplant. The chain's CDR3 is CASSPPAGDYSYEQYF. The DNA for the CDR3 is TGTGCCAGCAGCCCTCCCGCCGGGGACTACTCCTACGAGCAGTACTTC.